These T cell receptor beta chains were read from a single sample in a study of blood T cell repertoires in COVID-19. Libraries were prepared by immunoSEQ multiplex PCR; TCRdb keeps only in-frame clonotypes and omits some of them. The sample holds 65,000 to 80,000 clones; about 80% are singletons and the top ten take over 8.5%. The sequencing input was peripheral blood. These receptors were taken from a man aged 50 or older with acute or convalescent COVID-19. Both conserved end residues are part of each CDR3. The D gene is left open where the match is weak. Clone size appears in some rows only: once, few, many, or a class for an expanded clone.

v_gene	j_gene	abundance	d_gene	CDR3aa	CDR3nt
TRBV7-2	TRBJ2-3	NA	NA	CASSLDRVADTQYF	TGTGCCAGCAGCTTAGACAGGGTGGCAGATACGCAGTATTTT
TRBV6-2/TRBV6-3	TRBJ1-5	NA	NA	CASSYTSRSNQPQHF	TGTGCCAGCAGTTACACGTCGCGGAGCAATCAGCCCCAGCATTTT
TRBV2	TRBJ1-6	few	NA	CASNSDSENSPLHF	TGTGCCAGCAACTCAGACAGCGAGAATTCACCCCTCCACTTT
TRBV4-1	TRBJ2-6	few	NA	CASSQVRALVSSGANVLTF	TGCGCCAGCAGCCAAGTGAGGGCGTTGGTTTCCTCTGGGGCCAACGTCCTGACTTTC
TRBV6-5	TRBJ1-6	NA	TRBD1	CASSDRDNSPLHF	TGTGCCAGCAGCGACAGGGATAATTCACCCCTCCACTTT
TRBV14	TRBJ1-2	NA	NA	CASSQVRGTVGYTF	TGTGCCAGCAGCCAAGTGAGGGGGACGGTTGGCTACACCTTC
TRBV7-2	TRBJ2-1	NA	TRBD2	CASSLSGGARSYNEQFF	TGTGCCAGCAGCTTAAGCGGGGGGGCCCGCTCCTACAATGAGCAGTTCTTC
TRBV10-2	TRBJ2-1	NA	TRBD2	CASSEGSGGRDEQFF	TGCGCCAGCAGTGAAGGTAGCGGGGGCCGCGATGAGCAGTTCTTC
TRBV19	TRBJ2-5	NA	NA	CASSMTQAQETQYF	TGTGCCAGTAGTATGACACAGGCCCAAGAGACCCAGTACTTC
TRBV12-3/TRBV12-4	TRBJ2-1	NA	NA	CASSEDLSNEQFF	TGTGCCAGCAGTGAGGATCTGTCAAATGAGCAGTTCTTC
TRBV7-9	TRBJ2-1	NA	NA	CASGVGRQSSYNEQFF	TGTGCCAGCGGAGTGGGCCGACAGAGCTCCTACAATGAGCAGTTCTTC
TRBV6-5	TRBJ1-4	NA	NA	CASRTPGQGAEKLFF	TGTGCCAGCAGGACCCCAGGGCAGGGCGCCGAAAAACTGTTTTTT
TRBV6-1	TRBJ2-6	NA	NA	CASAEGSGANVLTF	TGTGCCAGCGCAGAGGGCTCTGGGGCCAACGTCCTGACTTTC
TRBV3-1/TRBV3-2	TRBJ2-7	NA	TRBD2	CASSLGTSGSNEQYF	TGTGCCAGCAGCCTTGGGACTAGCGGGAGCAACGAGCAGTACTTC
TRBV3-1/TRBV3-2	TRBJ2-7	NA	TRBD2	CASSRSGGQTYEQYF	TGTGCCAGCAGCCGAAGCGGGGGGCAGACCTACGAGCAGTACTTC
TRBV5-6	TRBJ1-6	few	NA	CASSLVIGGSNSPLHF	TGTGCCAGCAGCTTGGTTATCGGGGGAAGTAATTCACCCCTCCACTTT
TRBV21-1	TRBJ2-7	once	NA	CASSDRGLAGGPYEQYF	TGTGCCAGCAGCGACCGGGGACTAGCGGGAGGGCCCTACGAGCAGTACTTC
TRBV3-1/TRBV3-2	TRBJ2-4	NA	TRBD2	CASSPRLAGVKNIQYF	TGTGCCAGCAGCCCCAGACTAGCGGGGGTTAAAAACATTCAGTACTTC
TRBV5-1	TRBJ2-1	NA	TRBD1	CASSPGTGGISYNEQFF	TGCGCCAGCAGCCCCGGGACAGGGGGCATTTCCTACAATGAGCAGTTCTTC
TRBV5-1	TRBJ2-2	NA	NA	CASSFLGPGELFF	TGCGCCAGCAGCTTCTTGGGGCCCGGGGAGCTGTTTTTT
TRBV5-4	TRBJ1-1	NA	TRBD1	CASSVGTGEKTAFF	TGTGCCAGCAGCGTCGGGACAGGGGAAAAAACGGCTTTCTTT
TRBV18	TRBJ1-5	few	TRBD1	CASSPVTGAGQPQHF	TGTGCCAGCTCACCCGTGACAGGGGCGGGTCAGCCCCAGCATTTT
TRBV12-3/TRBV12-4	TRBJ2-7	NA	TRBD1	CASSLGGQREQYF	TGTGCCAGCAGTTTAGGGGGACAGCGGGAGCAGTACTTC
TRBV5-5	TRBJ2-7	NA	NA	CASSRAGQQHEQYF	TGTGCCAGCAGCCGGGCCGGACAGCAGCACGAGCAGTACTTC
TRBV5-1	TRBJ2-3	NA	TRBD2	CASSSGLAGAITDTQYF	TGCGCCAGCAGCTCCGGACTAGCGGGGGCCATCACAGATACGCAGTATTTT
TRBV6-5	TRBJ2-4	NA	NA	CASKAGVHIQYF	TGTGCCAGCAAGGCCGGGGTGCACATTCAGTACTTC
TRBV29-1	TRBJ1-1	NA	NA	CSGVGEVPEAFF	TGCAGCGGGGTCGGGGAGGTCCCTGAAGCTTTCTTT
TRBV7-2	TRBJ1-5	NA	NA	CASSLGSENQPQHF	TGTGCCAGCAGCTTAGGCAGCGAGAATCAGCCCCAGCATTTT
TRBV6-5	TRBJ1-3	NA	NA	CASSSNTPGSGNTIYF	TGTGCCAGCAGTTCCAATACCCCGGGTTCGGGAAACACCATATATTTT
TRBV27	TRBJ2-7	NA	NA	CASRIAADYGEEQYF	TGTGCCAGCAGAATAGCAGCGGATTATGGTGAGGAGCAGTACTTC
TRBV18	TRBJ1-3	NA	NA	CASSPGQRAGNTIYF	TGTGCCAGCTCACCGGGGCAAAGGGCCGGAAACACCATATATTTT
TRBV6-5	TRBJ2-7	NA	TRBD2	CASLGGSYSYEQYF	TGTGCCAGCCTGGGAGGGTCCTACTCCTACGAGCAGTACTTC
TRBV4-1	TRBJ1-6	NA	TRBD1	CASSQDRQGGSPLHF	TGCGCCAGCAGCCAAGATCGACAGGGGGGTTCACCCCTCCACTTT
TRBV5-1	TRBJ2-5	NA	NA	CASSYPGVETQYF	TGCGCCAGCAGCTACCCGGGGGTAGAGACCCAGTACTTC
TRBV28	TRBJ2-3	once	TRBD2	CASSLNLAGTSTDTQYF	TGTGCCAGCAGTTTAAACCTAGCGGGAACTAGCACAGATACGCAGTATTTT
TRBV5-6	TRBJ1-3	NA	NA	CASSLVGSYSGNTIYF	TGTGCCAGCAGCTTGGTGGGGAGTTACTCTGGAAACACCATATATTTT
TRBV28	TRBJ2-7	NA	NA	CASSFAYEQYF	TGTGCCAGCAGTTTCGCCTACGAGCAGTACTTC
TRBV7-2	TRBJ2-3	NA	TRBD1	CASSLMGQGASTDTQYF	TGTGCCAGCAGCCTGATGGGACAGGGGGCGAGCACAGATACGCAGTATTTT
TRBV28	TRBJ2-3	few	NA	CASRKLQGYADTQYF	TGTGCCAGCCGCAAATTGCAGGGGTATGCAGATACGCAGTATTTT
TRBV5-1	TRBJ2-7	NA	TRBD2	CASSPRTSGSYEQYF	TGCGCCAGCAGCCCCCGGACTAGCGGCTCCTACGAGCAGTACTTC
TRBV28	TRBJ1-2	NA	TRBD1	CASRPERQGAFHYGYTF	TGTGCCAGCAGGCCAGAACGTCAGGGGGCTTTCCACTATGGCTACACCTTC
TRBV7-2	TRBJ1-2	NA	NA	CASSSRTDPGLNTF	TGTGCCAGCAGCTCCCGGACAGACCCCGGATTAAACACCTTC
TRBV28	TRBJ1-1	NA	NA	CASSLPDRNTEAFF	TGTGCCAGCAGCCTTCCTGACAGGAACACTGAAGCTTTCTTT
TRBV2	TRBJ2-5	NA	TRBD1	CASSRDSFQETQYF	TGTGCCAGCAGTCGGGACAGTTTCCAAGAGACCCAGTACTTC
TRBV28	TRBJ1-1	NA	NA	CASSSRRGIHTEAFF	TGTGCCAGCAGTTCCCGGAGGGGAATCCACACTGAAGCTTTCTTT
TRBV6-1	TRBJ1-2	few	NA	CASSEGREEGYTF	TGTGCCAGCAGTGAAGGGCGGGAGGAGGGCTACACCTTC
TRBV6-5	TRBJ1-2	NA	TRBD1	CASRETGGGGYTF	TGTGCCAGCAGAGAGACAGGGGGCGGTGGCTACACCTTC
TRBV20-1	TRBJ1-2	NA	NA	CSARTDGYTF	TGCAGTGCACGGACAGACGGCTACACCTTC
TRBV18	TRBJ1-6	NA	NA	CASSPLGENSPLHF	TGTGCCAGCTCACCACTAGGGGAAAATTCACCCCTCCACTTT
TRBV27	TRBJ2-1	NA	TRBD2	CASSSGLARQFF	TGTGCCAGCTCCTCGGGACTAGCTCGGCAGTTCTTC
TRBV20-1	TRBJ1-2	NA	NA	CRASGEGGYTF	TGCAGGGCCAGCGGGGAGGGTGGCTACACCTTC
TRBV6-5	TRBJ2-1	NA	NA	CASSTYNEQFF	TGTGCCAGCTCAACCTACAATGAGCAGTTCTTC
TRBV6-2/TRBV6-3	TRBJ1-2	NA	NA	CASSYSLDGDNYGYTF	TGTGCCAGCAGTTACTCTCTGGACGGGGATAACTATGGCTACACCTTC
TRBV10-1	TRBJ2-7	NA	NA	CASSRSGATFYEQYF	TGCGCCAGCAGTCGTTCAGGGGCCACTTTCTACGAGCAGTACTTC